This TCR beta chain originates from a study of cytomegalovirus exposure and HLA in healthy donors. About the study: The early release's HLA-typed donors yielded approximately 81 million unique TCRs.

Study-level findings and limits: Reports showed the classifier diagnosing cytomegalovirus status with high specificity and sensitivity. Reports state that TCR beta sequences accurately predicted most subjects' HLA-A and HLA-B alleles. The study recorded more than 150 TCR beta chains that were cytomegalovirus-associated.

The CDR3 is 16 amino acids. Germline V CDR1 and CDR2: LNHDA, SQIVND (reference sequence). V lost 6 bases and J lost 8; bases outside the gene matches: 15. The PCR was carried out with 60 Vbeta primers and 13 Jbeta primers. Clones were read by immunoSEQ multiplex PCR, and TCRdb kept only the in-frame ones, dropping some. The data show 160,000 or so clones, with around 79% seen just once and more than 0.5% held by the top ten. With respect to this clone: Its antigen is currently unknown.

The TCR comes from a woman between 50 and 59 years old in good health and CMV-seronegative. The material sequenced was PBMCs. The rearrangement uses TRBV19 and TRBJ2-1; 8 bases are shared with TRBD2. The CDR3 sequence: CASSGGAPRRGYEQFF. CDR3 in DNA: TGTGCCAGTAGCGGGGGGGCCCCTCGGCGGGGGTATGAGCAGTTCTTC.